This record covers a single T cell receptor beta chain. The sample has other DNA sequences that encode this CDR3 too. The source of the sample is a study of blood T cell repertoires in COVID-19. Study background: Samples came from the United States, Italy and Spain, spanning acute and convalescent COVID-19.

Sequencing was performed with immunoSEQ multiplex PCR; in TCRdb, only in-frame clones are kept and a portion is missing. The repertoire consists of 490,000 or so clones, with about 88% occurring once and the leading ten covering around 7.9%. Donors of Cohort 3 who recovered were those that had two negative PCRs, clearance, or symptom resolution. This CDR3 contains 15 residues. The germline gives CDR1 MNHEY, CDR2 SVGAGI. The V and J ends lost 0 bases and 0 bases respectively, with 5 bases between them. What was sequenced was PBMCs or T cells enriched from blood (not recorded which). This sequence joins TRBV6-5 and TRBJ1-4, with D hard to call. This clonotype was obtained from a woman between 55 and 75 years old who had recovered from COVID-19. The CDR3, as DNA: TGTGCCAGCAGTTACTCTGGAGCAACTAATGAAAAACTGTTTTTT. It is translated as CASSYSGATNEKLFF.